Listed here are 18 T cell receptor beta chains from one sample, sequenced in a study of T cell responses to AZD1222 COVID-19 vaccine. Clones were read by immunoSEQ multiplex PCR, and TCRdb kept only the in-frame ones, dropping some. This table has fewer than 200,000 clones, about nine tenths appearing once. The input for sequencing was peripheral blood, taken 28 days after the second dose of the MenACWY control vaccine. All receptors come from an adult who received the MenACWY meningococcal vaccine as a control.

The chain is built from TRBV29-1 and TRBJ2-2; possibly TRBD2 for D (5 bases). The CDR3 is made up of 14 amino acids. CDR1 is SQVTM and CDR2 is ANQGSEA in the germline V gene. The V end lost 6 bases, the J end lost 1 base, and 12 bases lay between the germline ends. The CDR3 is CSVSGIKNTGELFF. The CDR3 coding sequence is TGCAGCGTATCCGGGATTAAGAACACCGGGGAGCTGTTTTTT.

The CDR3 loop is CASRRDRASTDTQYF. The CDR3, as DNA: TGTGCCAGCAGGCGGGACCGCGCTAGCACAGATACGCAGTATTTT. The rearrangement uses TRBV25-1 and TRBJ2-3, with D possibly TRBD2 on 6 matching bases. The CDR3 is 15 amino acids. V gave up 6 bases and J gave up 0 bases, with 13 bases separating them. Germline V gene data show CDR1 as MGHDK and CDR2 as SYGVNS.

The V and J genes are TRBV9 and TRBJ2-1; D remains ambiguous. Germline CDR1 reads SGDLS; CDR2 reads YYNGEE. The CDR3 is 15 residues long. The germline V and J ends were trimmed by 0 bases and 2 bases, with 9 bases remaining between them. The CDR3 here is CASSVERWTYNEQFF. CDR3 nucleotide sequence: TGTGCCAGCAGCGTAGAGAGGTGGACCTACAATGAGCAGTTCTTC.

The rearrangement joins TRBV30 to TRBJ1-2, with D possibly TRBD1 on 5 matching bases. Trimming took 5 bases from V and 1 from J, leaving 14 bases between them. Germline loops: CDR1 GTSNPN, CDR2 SVGIG (reference sequence). This CDR3 is built from 14 residues. The DNA for the CDR3 is TGTGCCTGGCATGGGACGTTGGGTAACTATGGCTACACCTTC. Protein sequence: CAWHGTLGNYGYTF.

The chain uses TRBV28 and TRBJ1-2, with D possibly matching TRBD1 (5 bases). Trimming stripped 6 bases from V and 8 bases from J, with 25 bases between. CDR3 length: 16 amino acids. The germline V gene encodes CDR1 MDHEN and CDR2 SYDVKM. DNA for the CDR3: TGTGCCAGCAGCCGCACGACAAAGGGGTGGTCTAGCGGCTACACCTTC. Translating gives CASSRTTKGWSSGYTF.

The gene calls are TRBV6-1 and TRBJ1-1; D is unresolved. The CDR3 extends over 12 amino acids. Germline lookup yields CDR1 MNHNS and CDR2 SASEGT. V was pared by 3 bases and J by 0 bases, with 2 bases between. CDR3 amino acids: CASSDLNTEAFF. CDR3 in DNA: TGTGCCAGCAGTGATCTGAACACTGAAGCTTTCTTT.

This rearrangement joins TRBV6-5 to TRBJ1-2; 8 bases align to TRBD1. Per the germline V gene, CDR1 is MNHEY and CDR2 is SVGAGI. This CDR3 is built from 14 residues. Trimming removed 6 bases from V and 4 bases from J; junction bases left unmatched: 7. The CDR3 here is CASSPGQGTYGYTF. CDR3 nucleotides: TGTGCCAGCAGCCCCGGACAGGGAACCTATGGCTACACCTTC.

V and J are TRBV7-3 and TRBJ2-5; 12 bases agree with TRBD2. CDR1 SGHTA and CDR2 FQGTGA come from the germline V gene. The V gene end was trimmed by 6 bases and the J gene end by 2 bases; junction bases not matched to a gene: 13. CDR3 length equals 18 residues. CDR3 in amino acids: CASRSPSGRALWQETQYF. CDR3 in DNA: TGTGCCAGCAGGTCCCCTAGCGGGAGGGCCTTGTGGCAAGAGACCCAGTACTTC.

The gene calls are TRBV5-4 and TRBJ1-6; no firm D call. This CDR3 is built from 13 residues. The ends were cut back, 0 bases at V and 8 bases at J, with 6 bases in the middle. The germline gives CDR1 SGHNT, CDR2 YYREEE (reference sequence). This chain's CDR3 is CASSLVRDSPLHF. DNA of the CDR3: TGTGCCAGCAGCTTGGTGCGGGATTCACCCCTCCACTTT.

This sequence joins TRBV7-7 and TRBJ2-2; D is possibly TRBD2 (5 bases). Trimming removed 4 bases at V and 6 bases at J, with 21 bases between. CDR3 length: 17 residues. Germline-derived CDR1 and CDR2 are SSHAT and FNYEAQ (reference sequence). CDR3 bases: TGTGCCAGCAGCTCAGCCCCAGGTGGGAGAGTCGCCGGGGAGCTGTTTTTT. Translation: CASSSAPGGRVAGELFF.

The chain carries TRBV3-1 (or the pseudogene TRBV3-2) and TRBJ2-1, with TRBD2 identical over 10 bases. From germline, CDR1 is LGHDT and CDR2 YNNKEL (reference sequence). Trimming removed 1 base from V and 11 bases from J; junction bases left unmatched: 11. The CDR3 covers 16 residues. The CDR3 region has the DNA TGTGCCAGCAGCCAAGCTGCCCAGCGGGAGGGGCAAAAGCAGTTCTTC. Residues: CASSQAAQREGQKQFF.

The table lists this clone with a count of one. The chain joins TRBV12-3 or TRBV12-4 to TRBJ2-7; tentatively, D is TRBD1 or TRBD2 (5 bases each). Trimming left V 3 bases short and J 6 bases short, with 9 bases between. The CDR3 is 12 amino acids. CDR3 protein: CASSLGEGEQYF. The CDR3, as DNA: TGTGCCAGCAGTTTGGGGGAAGGCGAGCAGTACTTC.

A single count supports this clone. The J gene is TRBJ2-1, the V gene TRBV14; D possibly uses TRBD1 or TRBD2 (9 bases each). V was trimmed by 4 bases and J by 3 bases, leaving 40 bases between them. This CDR3 has 24 amino acids. Germline loops: CDR1 SGHDN, CDR2 FVKESK. The CDR3 loop reads CASSPRGPGQGGLSGRFVYNEQFF. CDR3 bases: TGTGCCAGCAGCCCACGGGGTCCGGGACAGGGAGGACTCAGCGGGAGGTTCGTCTACAATGAGCAGTTCTTC.

The V and J genes are TRBV19 and TRBJ1-5; 12 positions agree with TRBD1. The germline V gene has CDR1 LNHDA and CDR2 SQIVND (reference sequence). The CDR3 sequence is 15 residues long. V was clipped by 6 bases and J by 5 bases; unmatched bases: 5. CDR3 sequence (DNA): TGTGCCAGTAGATCCGGGACAGGGGGCTATCAGCCCCAGCATTTT. Protein product: CASRSGTGGYQPQHF.

The CDR3 is CATSPSGTGGEQYF. The DNA for the CDR3 is TGTGCCACCAGTCCATCTGGGACAGGGGGAGAGCAGTACTTC. This sequence joins TRBV24-1 and TRBJ2-7, with 11 bases aligning to TRBD1. CDR1 KGHDR and CDR2 SFDVKD come from the germline V gene. V gave up 6 bases and J gave up 7 bases; unmatched junction bases: 7. CDR3 length: 14 amino acids.

V gene TRBV23-1 combines with J gene TRBJ2-5; a weak D match, TRBD1 (6 bases). TRBV23-1 has ORF status, its function being uncertain. Trimming cost V 7 bases and J 2 bases, with 14 bases left between them. CDR3 size: 14 residues. As DNA, the CDR3 is TGCGCCAGCATAACCCCGGGGACACAAGAGACCCAGTACTTC. This encodes CASITPGTQETQYF.

The chain uses TRBV28 and TRBJ1-4; 11 positions agree with TRBD1. CDR3 size: 16 residues. Per germline, CDR1 MDHEN and CDR2 SYDVKM. V was clipped by 6 bases and J by 8 bases; unmatched bases: 11. CDR3 bases: TGTGCCAGCAGGAACTTCACCGGGACAGGGGGGGAAAAACTGTTTTTT. Its protein product is CASRNFTGTGGEKLFF. The variable domain in full, completed from reference TRBV28 and TRBJ1-4, reads DVKVTQSSRYLVKRTGEKVFLECVQDMDHENMFWYRQDPGLGLRLIYFSYDVKMKEKGDIPEGYSVSREKKERFSLILESASTNQTSMYLCASRNFTGTGGEKLFFGSGTQLSVL.

The CDR3 nucleotides are TGTGCCAGCAGCTTAGGGGGGACAGGGACCCTTGGCTACACCTTC. Its protein is CASSLGGTGTLGYTF. The J gene is TRBJ1-2, the V gene TRBV7-2; 9 nucleotides agree with TRBD1. The trim removed 1 base at V and 7 bases at J, leaving 7 bases unmatched. The CDR3 loop spans 15 amino acids. Germline CDR1 is SGHTA and CDR2 is FQGNSA.